A single sample is the source of the 15 T cell receptor beta chains below, sequenced in a study of T cell clonotyping in hematopoietic cell transplantation. Sequenced by immunoSEQ multiplex PCR; TCRdb stores in-frame clones only, minus some. The table shows tens of thousands of clones, with about 96% occurring only once. As for time point: recipient sample about 28 days before transplant, after cytoreduction. The sample was peripheral blood mononuclear cells, taken before stem cell transplant. The source of these receptors is a woman aged 50 to 60 with acute myeloid leukemia. Some clones in this sample may be carry-over from other donors' samples.

The J gene is TRBJ2-7, the V gene TRBV6-5; 11 bases are shared with TRBD2. Trimming at V came to 6 bases and at J to 1 base, leaving 5 bases not matched to a gene. Germline V gives CDR1 MNHEY, CDR2 SVGAGI. This CDR3 has 15 amino acids. CDR3 sequence reads: CASRQLAGASYEQYF. The CDR3 coding sequence is TGTGCCAGCAGACAACTAGCGGGAGCTTCCTACGAGCAGTACTTC.

This chain joins TRBV6-1 and TRBJ2-7, with D perhaps assigned TRBD1 or TRBD2 (6 bases each). V was pared by 6 bases and J by 0 bases, with 15 bases between. Looked up from germline, CDR1 is MNHNS and CDR2 is SASEGT. The CDR3 is made up of 15 amino acids. The CDR3 sequence is CASRGGTPLSYEQYF. The CDR3 DNA follows: TGTGCCAGCAGGGGGGGCACCCCTCTCTCCTACGAGCAGTACTTC.

The chain recombines TRBV5-1 with TRBJ1-4, with D possibly matching TRBD1 (5 bases). Trimming pared 0 bases from V and 6 bases from J, leaving 12 bases between. Germline values: CDR1 SGHRS, CDR2 YFSETQ. CDR3 length: 15 amino acids. The CDR3 sequence is CASSLDPGTDEKLFF. The CDR3 coding sequence is TGCGCCAGCAGCTTGGACCCCGGGACGGATGAAAAACTGTTTTTT.

J is TRBJ1-1 and V is TRBV10-3, with D possibly TRBD1 on 5 matching bases. The CDR3 contains 14 residues. Trimming removed 3 bases at V and 4 bases at J, with 12 bases between. The germline CDR1 and CDR2 sequences are ENHRY and SYGVKD. CDR3 sequence: CAISDVEGLTEAFF. The CDR3 bases are TGTGCCATCAGTGATGTGGAGGGACTCACTGAAGCTTTCTTT.

In regard to this clone: Mismatch with germline at one junction end may stem from a read error. DNA for the CDR3: TGTGCCAGCAGTTACTCGCTCCTACAAGGGACCCAGTACTTC. It is translated as CASSYSLLQGTQYF. J is TRBJ2-5 and V is TRBV6-6; D is undetermined. Looked up from germline, CDR1 is MNHNY and CDR2 is SVGAGI (reference sequence). The length of the CDR3 is 14 residues.

This chain connects TRBV5-1 to TRBJ2-5; TRBD1 is a possible D gene (6 bases). The CDR3 extends over 14 amino acids. CDR1 is SGHRS, CDR2 YFSETQ, per germline. V was clipped by 0 bases and J by 5 bases, with 11 bases between them. The DNA for the CDR3 is TGCGCCAGCAGCTTGGGAGGGCAGGGGGAGACCCAGTACTTC. It encodes CASSLGGQGETQYF.

The chain uses TRBV28 and TRBJ2-7; 9 positions match TRBD1. The CDR3 covers 14 residues. Germline CDR1 reads MDHEN; CDR2 reads SYDVKM. The trim removed 6 bases at V and 4 bases at J, leaving 7 bases unmatched. CDR3 residues: CASSGQGLMYEQYF. CDR3 nucleotide sequence: TGTGCCAGCAGCGGACAGGGGCTGATGTACGAGCAGTACTTC.

The V gene is TRBV9, the J gene TRBJ2-2; 9 positions match TRBD1. The CDR3 length is 17 residues. After removal of 5 bases from V and 1 base from J, the junction contained 9 bases not matched to a gene. Per the germline V gene, CDR1 is SGDLS and CDR2 is YYNGEE. Written as DNA, the CDR3 is TGTGCCAGCAGGAATAATCCGGGACAGGGGAACACCGGGGAGCTGTTTTTT. The encoded protein is CASRNNPGQGNTGELFF.

The gene calls are TRBV5-1 and TRBJ2-1, with TRBD2 matching 9 bases. Germline-derived CDR1 and CDR2 are SGHRS and YFSETQ. The CDR3 runs to 15 residues. With V trimmed by 4 bases and J by 4 bases, 6 bases remained unmatched. CDR3 protein: CASSGAGGLYNEQFF. Here the CDR3 DNA reads TGCGCCAGCAGCGGGGCGGGGGGGCTGTACAATGAGCAGTTCTTC.

This sequence joins TRBV19 and TRBJ1-3; D remains ambiguous. V was shortened by 6 bases and J by 5 bases, with 20 bases between the two germline ends. The CDR3 contains 16 residues. Germline V gene data show CDR1 as LNHDA and CDR2 as SQIVND (reference sequence). This CDR3 is CASRAVLGKNRNTIYF. The CDR3 DNA reads TGTGCCAGTAGAGCGGTACTAGGGAAAAACCGAAACACCATATATTTT.

The chain recombines TRBV6-5 with TRBJ2-3; D is perhaps TRBD1 (5 bases). CDR1 and CDR2 (germline): MNHEY, SVGAGI. This CDR3 spans 15 amino acids. Trimming shortened V by 2 bases and J by 1 base, and 10 bases separated the two germline ends. CDR3 residues: CASSYGATGTDTQYF. Here the CDR3 DNA reads TGTGCCAGCAGTTACGGAGCGACAGGCACAGATACGCAGTATTTT.

The CDR3 nucleotides are TGTGCCAGTAGCTCAGGACAGATCACTGAAGCTTTCTTT. Translating it yields CASSSGQITEAFF. The gene calls are TRBV19 and TRBJ1-1, with D perhaps TRBD1 (6 bases). This CDR3 has 13 amino acids. CDR1 is LNHDA and CDR2 is SQIVND in the germline V gene (reference sequence). Trimming removed 6 bases from V and 4 bases from J, with 12 bases in between.

The chain employs TRBV6-1 and TRBJ2-5; D unresolved. CDR1 is MNHNS and CDR2 is SASEGT in the germline V gene. V dropped 4 bases and J dropped 2 bases, with 8 bases sitting between them. The CDR3 extends over 13 amino acids. The CDR3 DNA reads as TGTGCCAGCAGTGGTCTAGTTCAAGAGACCCAGTACTTC. The encoded protein is CASSGLVQETQYF.

The rearrangement joins TRBV6-5 to TRBJ1-2; 9 bases match TRBD1. J gave up 6 bases and V 6 bases, and 5 bases lay outside the gene matches. The CDR3 runs to 13 residues. Germline V lookup: CDR1 MNHEY, CDR2 SVGAGI. The DNA for the CDR3 is TGTGCCAGCAGCCGAGGGACAGGGCATGGCTACACCTTC. Translated: CASSRGTGHGYTF.

This chain connects TRBV7-9 to TRBJ2-7; 12 bases align to TRBD1. Germline V gene data show CDR1 as SEHNR and CDR2 as FQNEAQ (reference sequence). This CDR3 has 15 amino acids. J gave up 4 bases and V 2 bases, and 3 bases lay outside the gene matches. The CDR3 sequence: CASSLRDRGPYEQYF. Here the CDR3 DNA reads TGTGCCAGCAGCTTACGGGACAGGGGGCCATACGAGCAGTACTTC.